The rows below give T cell receptor beta chains drawn from one sample of a study of yellow fever vaccine responses in identical twins. TCRdb reprocessed the RT-PCR reads with MiXCR, giving one entry per CDR3 protein. The table includes several thousand distinct CDR3 sequences, 85% to 90% detected once. This sample comprised T cells from blood (PBMCs), unsorted or a sorted subset (not recorded which), obtained before or after yellow fever vaccination (not recorded which). The receptors come from a woman in her late teens or twenties who received the yellow fever vaccine. CDR3s include the opening cysteine and the closing phenylalanine or tryptophan. The D gene is left open where the match is weak. Not all rows give a size; the values are once, few, many and, for expanded clones, a class.

>.|.|TRBV20-1|TRBJ1-1
CSAFDRGETDSEEAFF
TGCAGTGCATTCGACCGAGGAGAGACAGACAGCGAAGAAGCTTTCTTT
>TRBD1|.|TRBV11-1|TRBJ2-7
CASSSGQGSEQYF
TGTGCCAGCAGCTCCGGACAGGGCTCCGAGCAGTACTTC
>.|.|TRBV15|TRBJ1-1
CATSRDYGDLGTEAFF
TGTGCCACCAGCAGAGATTATGGGGACCTAGGAACTGAAGCTTTCTTT
>.|.|TRBV20-1|TRBJ2-7
CSALDRRSFYEQYF
TGCAGTGCCCTAGACAGGCGCTCCTTCTACGAGCAGTACTTC
>TRBD1|.|TRBV5-1|TRBJ2-3
CASSRGQGISDTQYF
TGCGCCAGCAGCCGGGGACAGGGGATTTCAGATACGCAGTATTTT
>TRBD1|.|TRBV13|TRBJ2-2
CASSSGTGDTGELFF
TGTGCCAGCAGCTCGGGGACAGGGGACACCGGGGAGCTGTTTTTT
>.|.|TRBV29-1|TRBJ2-2
CSVEVRNTGELFF
TGCAGCGTTGAAGTCAGGAACACCGGGGAGCTGTTTTTT
>.|.|TRBV6-2/TRBV6-3|TRBJ2-3
CASSYPPDTQYF
TGTGCCAGCAGTTACCCACCAGATACGCAGTATTTT
>.|.|TRBV5-1|TRBJ2-7
CASSLGQPGDEQYF
TGCGCCAGCAGCTTGGGACAACCCGGGGACGAGCAGTACTTC
>.|.|TRBV15|TRBJ1-5
CATSGQGGSNQPQHF
TGTGCCACCAGCGGCCAGGGTGGTAGCAATCAGCCCCAGCATTTT
>.|.|TRBV12-3/TRBV12-4|TRBJ2-1
CASSLPDYNEQFF
TGTGCCAGCAGTCTGCCAGACTACAATGAGCAGTTCTTC
>.|.|TRBV29-1|TRBJ2-7
CSVEDGFGYEQYF
TGCAGCGTTGAAGATGGTTTCGGCTACGAGCAGTACTTC
>.|once|TRBV29-1|TRBJ2-7
CSAAHLSSYEQYF
TGCAGCGCTGCGCACCTGAGTAGCTACGAGCAGTACTTC
>.|.|TRBV30|TRBJ2-7
CAWGSRAEGYEQYF
TGTGCCTGGGGAAGTAGAGCGGAGGGCTACGAGCAGTACTTC
>.|.|TRBV10-3|TRBJ1-5
CAISGVNQPQHF
TGTGCCATCAGTGGAGTAAATCAGCCCCAGCATTTT
>.|.|TRBV15|TRBJ2-1
CATIRGTSYNEQFF
TGTGCCACCATTCGCGGGACCTCCTACAATGAGCAGTTCTTC
>.|few|TRBV11-3|TRBJ2-1
CASTPQTLLYNEQFF
TGTGCCAGCACCCCACAGACCTTACTATACAATGAGCAGTTCTTC
>.|.|TRBV5-1|TRBJ2-1
CASSFEGVSYEQFF
TGCGCCAGCAGCTTCGAGGGAGTCTCCTACGAGCAGTTCTTC
>.|few|TRBV4-1|TRBJ1-3
CASGPHWGNTIYF
TGCGCCAGCGGCCCTCACTGGGGAAACACCATATATTTT
>.|.|TRBV5-1|TRBJ2-1
CASSLARPGNNEQFF
TGCGCCAGCAGCTTGGCCCGTCCGGGAAACAATGAGCAGTTCTTC
>TRBD1|.|TRBV5-4|TRBJ2-1
CASSIRDRGPNEQFF
TGTGCCAGCAGCATCCGGGACAGGGGGCCCAATGAGCAGTTCTTC
>.|.|TRBV6-1|TRBJ1-2
CASSGTSGYTF
TGTGCCAGCAGCGGGACATCTGGCTACACCTTC
>TRBD2|.|TRBV11-3|TRBJ2-3
CASSLAIAGSQYF
TGTGCCAGCAGCTTAGCCATAGCGGGATCGCAGTATTTT
>.|.|TRBV11-2|TRBJ2-1
CASSYRTVLEQFF
TGTGCCAGCAGCTATCGGACCGTCCTAGAGCAGTTCTTC
>.|few|TRBV12-3/TRBV12-4|TRBJ1-1
CASSLGLPEAFF
TGTGCCAGCAGCCTGGGCCTACCGGAAGCTTTCTTT
>.|few|TRBV29-1|TRBJ2-4
CSVAGSWDNIQYF
TGCAGCGTCGCAGGGAGCTGGGACAACATTCAGTACTTC
>.|.|TRBV6-2/TRBV6-3|TRBJ2-3
CASSYSFIERDTQYF
TGTGCCAGCAGTTACTCGTTCATTGAGCGGGATACGCAGTATTTT
>.|.|TRBV6-1|TRBJ2-1
CASSPDLSGLVYNEQFF
TGTGCCAGCAGTCCCGACCTGAGCGGGCTCGTCTACAATGAGCAGTTCTTC
>.|.|TRBV29-1|TRBJ2-7
CSVGLYSYEQYF
TGCAGCGTTGGGCTCTACTCCTACGAGCAGTACTTC
>.|.|TRBV5-1|TRBJ1-2
CASSPKDGHGYTF
TGCGCCAGCAGCCCGAAGGACGGACATGGCTACACCTTC
>.|.|TRBV11-1|TRBJ2-1
CASSLLSGNEQFF
TGTGCCAGCAGCTTACTATCCGGAAATGAGCAGTTCTTC
>.|.|TRBV4-1|TRBJ2-3
CASSQLSGYWTDTQYF
TGCGCCAGCAGCCAACTCTCAGGGTATTGGACAGATACGCAGTATTTT
>.|.|TRBV11-3|TRBJ2-2
CASSFFPYTGELFF
TGTGCCAGCAGCTTTTTTCCCTACACCGGGGAGCTGTTTTTT
>TRBD1|.|TRBV5-1|TRBJ1-5
CASSRGQGDQPQHF
TGCGCCAGCAGCAGAGGACAGGGGGATCAGCCCCAGCATTTT
>.|.|TRBV27|TRBJ2-1
CATSRKPYNEQFF
TGTGCCACCTCCCGAAAACCCTACAATGAGCAGTTCTTC
>.|.|TRBV20-1|TRBJ2-7
CSARARGISSYEQYF
TGCAGTGCTAGGGCTCGGGGAATTTCCTCCTACGAGCAGTACTTC
>.|.|TRBV29-1|TRBJ1-1
CSVVGRTEAFF
TGCAGCGTTGTCGGACGGACTGAAGCTTTCTTT
>TRBD1|once|TRBV18|TRBJ2-3
CASSPPEGQGLSDTQYF
TGTGCCAGCTCACCACCAGAAGGACAGGGGCTCTCAGATACGCAGTATTTT
>.|.|TRBV23-1|TRBJ1-1
CASSQSRGRDTEAFF
TGCGCCAGCAGTCAATCGCGGGGGCGGGACACTGAAGCTTTCTTT
>.|.|TRBV15|TRBJ1-3
CATSRVGFRVSGNTIYF
TGTGCCACCAGCAGAGTGGGATTTCGGGTCTCTGGAAACACCATATATTTT
>.|.|TRBV4-1|TRBJ2-1
CASSQDSVVEFF
TGCGCCAGCAGCCAAGACTCAGTCGTTGAGTTCTTC
>TRBD2|.|TRBV2|TRBJ2-1
CASGHLAGTSSYNEQFF
TGTGCCAGCGGTCACCTAGCGGGAACTAGCTCCTACAATGAGCAGTTCTTC